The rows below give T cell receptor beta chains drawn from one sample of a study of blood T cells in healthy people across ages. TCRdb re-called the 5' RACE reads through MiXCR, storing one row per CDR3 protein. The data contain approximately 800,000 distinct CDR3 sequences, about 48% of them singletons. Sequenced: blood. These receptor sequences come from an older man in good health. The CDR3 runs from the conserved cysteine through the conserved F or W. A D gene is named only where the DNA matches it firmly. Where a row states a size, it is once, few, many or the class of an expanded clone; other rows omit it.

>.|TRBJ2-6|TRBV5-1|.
CASSWAGFGANVLTF
TGCGCCAGCAGCTGGGCAGGGTTTGGGGCCAACGTCCTGACTTTC
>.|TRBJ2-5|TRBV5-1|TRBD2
CASRGGAIETQYF
TGCGCCAGCAGGGGAGGGGCCATCGAGACCCAGTACTTC
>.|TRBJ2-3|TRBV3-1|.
CASSPPGNTDTQYF
TGTGCCAGCAGCCCCCCCGGCAACACAGATACGCAGTATTTT
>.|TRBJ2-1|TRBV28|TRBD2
CASRGLAGGSGYNEQFF
TGTGCCAGCAGGGGACTAGCGGGAGGTAGTGGATACAATGAGCAGTTCTTC
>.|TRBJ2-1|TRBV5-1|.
CASSFGTRLLNEQFF
TGCGCCAGCAGCTTCGGAACCCGGCTTCTCAATGAGCAGTTCTTC
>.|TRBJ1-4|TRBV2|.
CASKGQPGANEKLFF
TGTGCCAGCAAAGGACAGCCAGGGGCTAATGAAAAACTGTTTTTT
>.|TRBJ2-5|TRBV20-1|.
CSARGRGRRSQETQYF
TGCAGTGCTAGAGGGAGGGGTCGCAGGAGCCAAGAGACCCAGTACTTC
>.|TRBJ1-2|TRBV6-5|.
CAATGSWVDGCTF
TGTGCCGCTACAGGGTCCTGGGTGGATGGCTGCACCTTC
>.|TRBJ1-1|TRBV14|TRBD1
CASSHNRGRGNTEAFF
TGTGCCAGCAGCCACAACAGGGGGAGGGGGAACACTGAAGCTTTCTTT
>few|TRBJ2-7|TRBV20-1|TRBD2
CSARDALGTSYEQYF
TGCAGTGCTCGAGATGCTCTCGGGACTAGCTACGAGCAGTACTTC
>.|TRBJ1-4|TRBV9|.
CASSPRSFGGNEKLFF
TGTGCCAGCAGCCCCCGGTCCTTTGGGGGTAATGAAAAACTGTTTTTT
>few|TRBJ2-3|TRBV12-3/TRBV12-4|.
CASSDEGPTTDTQYF
TGTGCCAGCAGTGACGAGGGCCCTACCACAGATACGCAGTATTTT
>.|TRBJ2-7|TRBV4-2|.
CASSQEDSYEQYF
TGTGCCAGCAGCCAAGAGGATTCCTACGAGCAGTACTTC
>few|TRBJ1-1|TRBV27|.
CASSAKTLPGSEAFF
TGTGCCAGCAGTGCGAAAACACTCCCGGGAAGTGAAGCTTTCTTT
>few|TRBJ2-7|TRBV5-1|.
CASSTGEGAYEQYF
TGCGCCAGCAGCACCGGAGAGGGGGCCTACGAGCAGTACTTC
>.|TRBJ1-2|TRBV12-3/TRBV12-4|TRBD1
CASSLSDRIPNYGYTF
TGTGCCAGCAGTTTATCGGACAGGATACCTAACTATGGCTACACCTTC
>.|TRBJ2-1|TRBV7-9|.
CASSLAEDYQQFF
TGTGCCAGCAGCTTAGCCGAGGACTATCAGCAGTTCTTC
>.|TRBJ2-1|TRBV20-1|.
CSASQPSYNEQFF
TGCAGTGCTAGCCAGCCCTCCTACAATGAGCAGTTCTTC
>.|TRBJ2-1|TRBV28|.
CASSPTPGTPSGNEQFF
TGTGCCAGCAGTCCTACCCCCGGGACTCCCAGTGGCAATGAGCAGTTCTTC
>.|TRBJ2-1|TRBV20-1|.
CSARANEQFF
TGCAGTGCTAGGGCGAATGAGCAGTTCTTC
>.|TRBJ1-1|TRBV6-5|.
CASGIAENTEAFF
TGTGCCAGCGGGATAGCGGAGAACACTGAAGCTTTCTTT
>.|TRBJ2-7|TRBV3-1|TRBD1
CAGSQSTGGPYEQYF
TGTGCCGGCAGCCAATCGACAGGGGGTCCCTACGAGCAGTACTTC
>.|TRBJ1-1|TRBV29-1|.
CSVLRPNTEAFF
TGCAGCGTCCTCCGGCCGAACACTGAAGCTTTCTTT
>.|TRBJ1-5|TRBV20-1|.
CSALRGANQPQHF
TGCAGTGCTCTCCGGGGTGCCAATCAGCCCCAGCATTTT
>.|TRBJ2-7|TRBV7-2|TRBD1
CASSKGQGISYEQYF
TGTGCCAGCAGCAAGGGACAGGGGATCTCCTACGAGCAGTACTTC
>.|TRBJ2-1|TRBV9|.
CTSSVEGLRAEARVNEQFF
TGTACCAGCAGCGTAGAGGGTCTTCGGGCTGAGGCAAGGGTCAATGAGCAGTTCTTC
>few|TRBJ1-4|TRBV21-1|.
CASSRRHPANEKLFF
TGTGCCAGCAGCAGACGACACCCCGCAAATGAAAAACTGTTTTTT
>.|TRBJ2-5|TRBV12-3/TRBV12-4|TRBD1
CASRNRGGSETQYF
TGTGCCAGCCGCAACAGGGGTGGTAGCGAGACCCAGTACTTC
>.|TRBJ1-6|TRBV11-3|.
CASSPTGTPNSPLHF
TGTGCCAGCAGCCCCACCGGGACACCAAATTCACCCCTCCACTTT
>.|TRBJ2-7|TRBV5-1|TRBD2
CASSLVAGAMHEQYF
TGCGCCAGCAGCTTGGTAGCGGGAGCTATGCACGAGCAGTACTTC
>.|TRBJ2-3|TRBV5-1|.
CASSWGGASTDTQYF
TGCGCCAGCAGCTGGGGTGGGGCTAGCACAGATACGCAGTATTTT
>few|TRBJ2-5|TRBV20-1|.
CSARVAAETQYF
TGCAGTGCTAGAGTGGCGGCAGAGACCCAGTACTTC
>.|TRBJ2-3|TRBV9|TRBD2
CASSPGTSSPDTQYF
TGTGCCAGCAGCCCAGGGACTAGCTCACCAGATACGCAGTATTTT